The text below deals with one TCR beta chain. TCRdb reprocessed the 5' RACE reads via MiXCR and lists one record per CDR3 protein. Here the sample spans under 300,000 distinct CDR3 sequences, 7.5% to 9% being singletons. These data are taken from a study of CD8 T cells in ankylosing spondylitis. This CDR3 is 13 amino acids long. The germline V gene has CDR1 MNHEY and CDR2 SVGAGI. Trimming took off 4 bases at V and 2 bases at J, with 8 bases between the two ends. The sample consisted of blood, either unsorted or a sorted T cell fraction (not recorded which). This TCR derives from a male donor with ankylosing spondylitis or in good health (not recorded which). The rearrangement joins TRBV6-5 to TRBJ2-5, with no clear D. Here the CDR3 reads CASSSWIQETQYF. Here the CDR3 DNA reads TGTGCCAGCAGTTCGTGGATTCAAGAGACCCAGTACTTC.